The rows below give T cell receptor beta chains drawn from one sample of a study of blood T cell repertoires in COVID-19. Assay used: immunoSEQ multiplex PCR; TCRdb lists only in-frame clones, some missing. This table holds roughly 120,000 clones, about 90% found once. The source material was peripheral blood. All receptors come from a human donor in a cohort sampled during active COVID-19. Each CDR3 is given with its conserved first and last residue. The D gene is left open where the match is weak. Size is omitted from some rows. Given values are once, few, many or a class for expanded clones.

>-|TRBV7-2|TRBD1|TRBJ2-7
CASSSGQGLIYEQYF
TGTGCCAGCAGCTCCGGACAGGGCCTAATCTACGAGCAGTACTTC
>-|TRBV6-5|-|TRBJ2-2
CASRKAGENTGELFF
TGTGCCAGCAGGAAAGCGGGCGAGAACACCGGGGAGCTGTTTTTT
>-|TRBV28|TRBD2|TRBJ2-1
CASRETSGTYNEQFF
TGTGCCAGCAGGGAGACTAGCGGGACTTACAATGAGCAGTTCTTC
>-|TRBV6-5|TRBD2|TRBJ2-5
CASRDSGRGETQYF
TGTGCCAGCAGGGATAGCGGGAGGGGGGAGACCCAGTACTTC
>-|TRBV5-1|TRBD1|TRBJ1-2
CASSSDRSGYTF
TGCGCCAGCAGCTCGGACAGGTCGGGCTACACCTTC
>-|TRBV11-3|-|TRBJ1-4
CASSSLPGGEGSTNEKLFF
TGTGCCAGCAGCTCCCTACCCGGAGGAGAAGGTTCAACTAATGAAAAACTGTTTTTT
>once|TRBV2|TRBD2|TRBJ2-2
CASGALAGGQNTGELFF
TGTGCCAGCGGCGCATTAGCGGGAGGGCAAAACACCGGGGAGCTGTTTTTT
>-|TRBV6-6|-|TRBJ2-7
CASSRPTGMEEQYF
TGTGCCAGCAGCCGTCCGACGGGGATGGAGGAGCAGTACTTC
>-|TRBV11-2|-|TRBJ1-4
CASSPGDGARAEKLFF
TGTGCCAGCAGCCCAGGGGACGGGGCGCGGGCTGAAAAACTGTTTTTT
>-|TRBV29-1|-|TRBJ1-1
CSVNSGGAFMAFF
TGCAGCGTCAACTCCGGGGGGGCTTTTATGGCTTTCTTT
>-|TRBV4-1|-|TRBJ2-1
CASSRDFRRSEQFF
TGCGCCAGCAGCCGGGACTTCCGGAGAAGTGAGCAGTTCTTC
>-|TRBV18|TRBD1|TRBJ1-2
CASSQSGENRGRGGYTF
TGTGCCAGCTCTCAATCCGGAGAAAACAGGGGGCGAGGCGGCTACACCTTC
>-|TRBV5-1|TRBD1|TRBJ2-6
CASSLGQGDIAGANVLTF
TGCGCCAGCAGCTTGGGACAGGGGGACATTGCTGGGGCCAACGTCCTGACTTTC
>-|TRBV14|-|TRBJ1-6
CASSDTAGNSPLHF
TGTGCCAGCTCTGACACGGCGGGCAATTCACCCCTCCACTTT
>-|TRBV9|-|TRBJ2-2
CASGAGRTGELFF
TGTGCCAGCGGGGCGGGAAGGACCGGGGAGCTGTTTTTT
>once|TRBV10-2|TRBD1|TRBJ2-5
CASRVQGDQETQYF
TGCGCCAGCAGGGTACAGGGGGACCAAGAGACCCAGTACTTC
>-|TRBV2|-|TRBJ2-3
CASKEGASTDTQYF
TGTGCCAGTAAGGAGGGAGCGAGCACAGATACGCAGTATTTT
>-|TRBV29-1|-|TRBJ1-1
CSVEGAVRTEAFF
TGCAGCGTTGAAGGAGCCGTTCGTACTGAAGCTTTCTTT
>-|TRBV5-1|-|TRBJ2-1
CASCLGTGSSYNEQFF
TGCGCCAGCTGCTTGGGCACAGGGAGCTCCTACAATGAGCAGTTCTTC
>-|TRBV7-2|-|TRBJ1-2
CASSLGGPRYGYTF
TGTGCCAGCAGCTTAGGGGGGCCACGGTATGGCTACACCTTC
>-|TRBV7-9|-|TRBJ2-2
CASSSAGGGELFF
TGTGCCAGCAGCTCCGCCGGGGGCGGGGAGCTGTTTTTT
>-|TRBV2|TRBD2|TRBJ2-3
CASKGLAGGTDTQYF
TGTGCCAGCAAGGGACTAGCGGGGGGCACAGATACGCAGTATTTT
>-|TRBV9|-|TRBJ2-2
CASSIQTNTGELFF
TGTGCCAGCAGTATACAGACGAACACCGGGGAGCTGTTTTTT
>-|TRBV19|-|TRBJ1-4
CASSLGHENEKLFF
TGTGCCAGTAGCCTGGGACATGAAAATGAAAAACTGTTTTTT
>-|TRBV5-1|TRBD1|TRBJ2-5
CASNRGTGAETQYF
TGCGCCAGCAACCGAGGTACAGGGGCAGAGACCCAGTACTTC
>-|TRBV19|-|TRBJ2-2
CASSGRGTGQRGELFF
TGTGCCAGTAGCGGGCGCGGCACAGGGCAAAGGGGGGAGCTGTTTTTT
>-|TRBV7-2|-|TRBJ1-2
CASSLLMHSYQDGYTF
TGTGCCAGCAGCTTATTAATGCACAGTTACCAGGATGGCTACACCTTC
>-|TRBV19|TRBD1|TRBJ1-5
CASSTTSQGEGQPQHF
TGTGCCAGTAGTACCACCTCACAGGGGGAGGGTCAGCCCCAGCATTTT
>-|TRBV10-3|-|TRBJ1-1
CPPLTESNLMNTEAFF
TGTCCGCCTTTGACAGAGAGTAACCTAATGAACACTGAAGCTTTCTTT
>-|TRBV6-5|TRBD1|TRBJ1-1
CASSYRGRGSEAFF
TGTGCCAGCAGTTACAGGGGGCGCGGGTCTGAAGCTTTCTTT
>-|TRBV3-1/TRBV3-2|TRBD1|TRBJ2-7
CASSQEGTGAYEQYF
TGTGCCAGCAGCCAAGAGGGGACAGGGGCCTACGAGCAGTACTTC
>-|TRBV10-3|-|TRBJ1-2
CASRQNEANYGYTF
TGTGCCAGCAGGCAGAACGAAGCTAACTATGGCTACACCTTC
>-|TRBV7-3|-|TRBJ1-1
CASSAQVNTEAFF
TGTGCCAGCAGCGCCCAGGTGAACACTGAAGCTTTCTTT
>-|TRBV2|TRBD1|TRBJ2-2
CASGGQGYTGELFF
TGTGCCAGCGGGGGACAGGGTTACACCGGGGAGCTGTTTTTT
>-|TRBV11-3|TRBD2|TRBJ2-1
CASSSTRLAVNEQFF
TGTGCCAGCAGTTCCACACGACTAGCCGTGAATGAGCAGTTCTTC
>-|TRBV3-1/TRBV3-2|-|TRBJ1-5
CASSQGSGAQPQHF
TGTGCCAGCAGCCAAGGATCCGGTGCACAGCCCCAGCATTTT
>-|TRBV5-4|TRBD1|TRBJ1-2
CASSLDGTGIYGYTF
TGTGCCAGCAGCTTGGACGGGACAGGGATCTATGGCTACACCTTC
>few|TRBV2|TRBD2|TRBJ2-6
CASWRGGLSGANVLTF
TGTGCCAGCTGGCGGGGGGGCCTCTCTGGGGCCAACGTCCTGACTTTC
>once|TRBV25-1|-|TRBJ2-1
CASSESGGRYNEQFF
TGTGCCAGCAGTGAATCCGGTGGGAGGTACAATGAGCAGTTCTTC
>once|TRBV5-1|TRBD1|TRBJ1-1
CASSLRTGGMNTEAFF
TGCGCCAGCAGCCTAAGGACAGGGGGCATGAACACTGAAGCTTTCTTT
>once|TRBV18|-|TRBJ1-1
CASSPQGIGLKAEAFF
TGTGCCAGCTCCCCCCAGGGAATCGGGTTGAAGGCTGAAGCTTTCTTT
>-|TRBV10-2|TRBD1|TRBJ1-2
CASRTGQGVSYGYTF
TGCGCCAGCAGGACAGGACAGGGGGTGAGCTATGGCTACACCTTC
>once|TRBV6-5|TRBD1|TRBJ2-1
CASKPDRGRNEQFF
TGTGCCAGCAAGCCCGACAGGGGGAGGAATGAGCAGTTCTTC
>-|TRBV4-1|TRBD2|TRBJ2-2
CASSLRLAGDTTGELFF
TGCGCCAGCAGCCTAAGACTAGCGGGGGATACCACCGGGGAGCTGTTTTTT
>-|TRBV19|-|TRBJ1-4
CASTDLINEKLFF
TGTGCCAGTACAGACTTAATTAATGAAAAACTGTTTTTT
>-|TRBV24-1|TRBD2|TRBJ2-5
CATSDLKTGGETQYF
TGTGCCACCAGTGATTTGAAGACGGGGGGAGAGACCCAGTACTTC
>-|TRBV29-1|TRBD1|TRBJ1-6
CSVQGAYNSPLHF
TGCAGCGTTCAGGGGGCGTATAATTCACCCCTCCACTTT
>-|TRBV5-8|-|TRBJ1-4
CASSLAGRKLFF
TGTGCCAGCAGCTTGGCAGGGAGGAAACTGTTTTTT
>-|TRBV28|TRBD2|TRBJ2-3
CASSLGGGSRSDTQYF
TGTGCCAGCAGTTTAGGGGGGGGGAGCAGGTCAGATACGCAGTATTTT
>-|TRBV18|-|TRBJ1-4
CASSPPGGTTNEKLFF
TGTGCCAGCTCACCACCGGGCGGGACAACTAATGAAAAACTGTTTTTT
>-|TRBV6-1|-|TRBJ2-5
CASSEGGGGKETQYF
TGTGCCAGCAGTGAAGGGGGAGGAGGGAAAGAGACCCAGTACTTC
>-|TRBV19|TRBD1|TRBJ2-7
CASKSRTGSHEQYF
TGTGCCAGTAAGTCGAGGACAGGGAGCCACGAGCAGTACTTC
>-|TRBV6-5|TRBD2|TRBJ2-7
CASSGVAGVGGEQYF
TGTGCCAGCAGCGGAGTAGCGGGAGTGGGCGGTGAGCAGTACTTC
>-|TRBV5-6|TRBD1|TRBJ2-5
CASSLKGQETQYF
TGTGCCAGCAGCTTGAAGGGACAGGAGACCCAGTACTTC
>-|TRBV27|-|TRBJ1-2
CASSFQGYYGYTF
TGTGCCAGCAGTTTTCAGGGCTACTATGGCTACACCTTC